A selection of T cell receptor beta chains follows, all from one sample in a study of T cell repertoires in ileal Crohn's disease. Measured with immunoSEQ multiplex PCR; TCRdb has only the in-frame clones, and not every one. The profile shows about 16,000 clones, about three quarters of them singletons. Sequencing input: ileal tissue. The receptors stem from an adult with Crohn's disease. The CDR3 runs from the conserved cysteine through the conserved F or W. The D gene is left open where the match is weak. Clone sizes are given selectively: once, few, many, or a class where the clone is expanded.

CASRAYRPTNEKLFF,TGTGCCAGCAGAGCCTACAGACCAACTAATGAAAAACTGTTTTTT,TRBV6-1,.,TRBJ1-4,.
CASTPRGGSDYGYTF,TGTGCCAGCACCCCTAGGGGGGGGTCAGACTATGGCTACACCTTC,TRBV27,.,TRBJ1-2,.
CASSFSASGISSYEQYF,TGTGCCAGCAGCTTTAGTGCTAGCGGGATCAGCTCCTACGAGCAGTACTTC,TRBV11-2,TRBD2,TRBJ2-7,.
CASSSGDKSGELFF,TGTGCCAGCAGTAGCGGGGATAAGTCCGGGGAGCTGTTTTTT,TRBV7-3,TRBD2,TRBJ2-2,.
CASSPPWRDSGEKLFF,TGTGCCAGCTCACCACCGTGGAGGGACAGCGGAGAAAAACTGTTTTTT,TRBV18,TRBD1,TRBJ1-4,few
CASSVDRGLEKLFF,TGTGCCAGCAGTGTGGACAGGGGGCTTGAAAAACTGTTTTTT,TRBV28,TRBD1,TRBJ1-4,medium-sized
CASSLWRGSTDTQYF,TGTGCCAGCAGCTTGTGGCGGGGGAGCACAGATACGCAGTATTTT,TRBV5-4,TRBD2,TRBJ2-3,once
CASSLGSLAGTYEQYF,TGCGCCAGCAGCCTCGGAAGTCTAGCGGGAACCTACGAGCAGTACTTC,TRBV4-1,TRBD2,TRBJ2-7,once
CSFTGTGGHTEAFF,TGCAGCTTTACCGGGACAGGGGGACACACTGAAGCTTTCTTT,TRBV29-1,TRBD1,TRBJ1-1,.
CSVGLAGEGGQYF,TGCAGCGTTGGACTAGCGGGAGAGGGCGGGCAGTACTTC,TRBV29-1,TRBD2,TRBJ2-7,.
CASSYSHPSGRHEQFF,TGTGCCAGCAGTTACTCGCACCCTAGCGGGCGGCATGAGCAGTTCTTC,TRBV6-5,TRBD2,TRBJ2-1,.
CASSQRQGGGTEAFF,TGTGCCAGCAGCCAGCGCCAGGGGGGCGGCACTGAAGCTTTCTTT,TRBV7-6,TRBD1,TRBJ1-1,.
CATSREGTYEQYF,TGTGCCACCAGCAGAGAAGGGACTTACGAGCAGTACTTC,TRBV15,.,TRBJ2-7,.
CASSQATSGSINEQFF,TGCGCCAGCAGCCAAGCGACTAGCGGGAGTATTAATGAGCAGTTCTTC,TRBV4-1,TRBD2,TRBJ2-1,.
CASHAGTRGNEQFF,TGCGCCAGCCACGCGGGGACTAGAGGGAATGAGCAGTTCTTC,TRBV5-1,TRBD2,TRBJ2-1,.
CASRNTDRGRTEAFF,TGTGCCAGTCGGAACACCGACAGGGGGAGGACTGAAGCTTTCTTT,TRBV19,TRBD1,TRBJ1-1,.
CAISESGLTGKGYTF,TGTGCCATCAGTGAGTCGGGTTTAACAGGGAAAGGCTACACCTTC,TRBV10-3,.,TRBJ1-2,.
CASSLAGLAGSDTQYF,TGCGCCAGCAGCTTGGCCGGATTAGCGGGCTCAGATACGCAGTATTTT,TRBV5-1,TRBD2,TRBJ2-3,.
CASSRDRVSGELFF,TGTGCCAGTAGTCGGGACAGGGTTTCCGGGGAGCTGTTTTTT,TRBV19,TRBD1,TRBJ2-2,few
CASSQIKRWKQGSKSNQPQHF,TGCGCCAGCAGCCAAATAAAAAGATGGAAACAGGGGTCGAAGAGCAATCAGCCCCAGCATTTT,TRBV4-1,TRBD1,TRBJ1-5,once
CASSFGGDSGNTIYF,TGTGCCAGCAGTTTTGGCGGGGACTCTGGAAACACCATATATTTT,TRBV5-4,.,TRBJ1-3,.
CASQGASSTGELFF,TGCGCCAGTCAGGGGGCGTCGAGCACCGGGGAGCTGTTTTTT,TRBV5-1,TRBD1,TRBJ2-2,.
CASSENVRSYEQYF,TGTGCCAGCAGTGAAAATGTGAGGTCCTACGAGCAGTACTTC,TRBV6-1,.,TRBJ2-7,once
CSVGHSSNYGYTF,TGCAGCGTTGGCCACAGCTCTAACTATGGCTACACCTTC,TRBV29-1,.,TRBJ1-2,.
CASSQDISNGNYGYTF,TGCGCCAGCAGCCAAGATATTTCGAACGGTAACTATGGCTACACCTTC,TRBV4-3,.,TRBJ1-2,.
CASSFVGHTNYGYTF,TGTGCCAGCAGTTTCGTCGGACATACTAACTATGGCTACACCTTC,TRBV28,.,TRBJ1-2,.
CASSLRGGTGELFF,TGTGCCAGCAGCTTACGGGGGGGGACCGGGGAGCTGTTTTTT,TRBV7-2,TRBD2,TRBJ2-2,.
CSVPGTQIYNEQFF,TGCAGCGTTCCCGGGACACAAATTTACAATGAGCAGTTCTTC,TRBV29-1,.,TRBJ2-1,.
CASSLTSGRLETQYF,TGTGCCAGCAGTCTTACTAGCGGGAGGCTTGAGACCCAGTACTTC,TRBV7-2,TRBD2,TRBJ2-5,.
CASSLVPGASGAFF,TGCGCCAGCAGCTTGGTTCCCGGCGCGAGCGGGGCTTTCTTT,TRBV5-1,.,TRBJ1-1,.
CASTNLGRGNQPQHF,TGTGCCAGCACCAACCTGGGGAGGGGAAATCAGCCCCAGCATTTT,TRBV6-6,.,TRBJ1-5,.
CASSLNSPLHF,TGTGCCAGCAGTTTAAATTCACCCCTCCACTTT,TRBV6-1,.,TRBJ1-6,.
CASSYSIGGAYEQYF,TGTGCCAGCAGTTACTCGATAGGGGGGGCTTACGAGCAGTACTTC,TRBV6-5,.,TRBJ2-7,.
CASSQDPSYEQFF,TGTGCCAGCAGCCAAGATCCGAGCTATGAGCAGTTCTTC,TRBV14,.,TRBJ2-1,once
CASSPRQGTYGYTF,TGTGCCAGCAGCCCGAGACAGGGAACCTATGGCTACACCTTC,TRBV7-2,TRBD1,TRBJ1-2,.
CATRTANTEAFF,TGTGCCACCCGGACAGCGAACACTGAAGCTTTCTTT,TRBV27,.,TRBJ1-1,.
CASRVASGSNEQFF,TGTGCCAGCAGAGTTGCTAGCGGGAGTAATGAGCAGTTCTTC,TRBV6-6,TRBD2,TRBJ2-1,once
CASSPYSGNTIYF,TGTGCCAGCAGCCCTTACTCTGGAAACACCATATATTTT,TRBV6-1,.,TRBJ1-3,.
CASSLQGSYGEAFF,TGTGCCAGCAGTTTACAGGGGAGTTACGGTGAAGCTTTCTTT,TRBV7-9,TRBD1,TRBJ1-1,.
CATSRITGGEGPQHF,TGTGCCACCAGCAGAATTACAGGGGGCGAGGGGCCCCAGCATTTT,TRBV15,TRBD1,TRBJ1-5,few
CASRKDGGTEAFF,TGCGCCAGCAGGAAGGACGGGGGGACTGAAGCTTTCTTT,TRBV5-1,.,TRBJ1-1,.
CAWTRGRKVNTEAFF,TGTGCCTGGACGCGGGGGCGAAAGGTGAACACTGAAGCTTTCTTT,TRBV30,.,TRBJ1-1,.
CASGPRGGEKLFF,TGTGCCAGCGGCCCCAGGGGAGGGGAAAAACTGTTTTTT,TRBV6-5,.,TRBJ1-4,.
CASSGLSGGVFYNEQFF,TGCGCCAGCAGCGGGCTAAGCGGGGGGGTCTTTTACAATGAGCAGTTCTTC,TRBV5-1,TRBD2,TRBJ2-1,.
CASSLQRTGTGKLFF,TGTGCCAGCTCACTCCAGCGAACCGGGACAGGGAAGCTGTTTTTT,TRBV18,TRBD1,TRBJ2-2,few
CASSLTSNTETQYF,TGTGCCAGCAGTTTGACTAGCAACACGGAGACCCAGTACTTC,TRBV6-1,TRBD2,TRBJ2-5,.
CASSFRVVGAGAYEQYF,TGTGCCAGCAGTTTCCGGGTGGTTGGGGCAGGGGCTTACGAGCAGTACTTC,TRBV27,.,TRBJ2-7,.
CASSYATGAYEQYF,TGTGCCAGCAGTTACGCCACAGGGGCGTACGAGCAGTACTTC,TRBV6-5,TRBD1,TRBJ2-7,few
CASSSTLVGTNVLTF,TGTGCCAGCAGCTCGACTCTGGTCGGGACAAACGTCCTGACTTTC,TRBV7-2,.,TRBJ2-6,.
CASRRTDNTGELFF,TGTGCCAGCAGGCGGACAGACAACACCGGGGAGCTGTTTTTT,TRBV14,.,TRBJ2-2,few
CAISWRDKLDTQYF,TGTGCCATCAGTTGGCGGGATAAGTTAGATACGCAGTATTTT,TRBV10-3,.,TRBJ2-3,.
CASSQPQGARGNTIYF,TGTGCCAGCAGCCAACCTCAGGGGGCGCGTGGAAACACCATATATTTT,TRBV7-9,TRBD1,TRBJ1-3,.
CASSPRASGRAGETQYF,TGTGCCAGCAGCCCCCGGGCTAGCGGGAGGGCCGGGGAGACCCAGTACTTC,TRBV7-9,TRBD2,TRBJ2-5,once
CASSFDSGVAKKLFF,TGTGCCAGCAGCTTCGACAGTGGGGTCGCAAAAAAACTGTTTTTT,TRBV14,.,TRBJ1-4,medium-sized
CASSFGLEAFF,TGTGCCAGCAGCTTCGGTCTTGAAGCTTTCTTT,TRBV7-3,.,TRBJ1-1,.
CASSQDLGVGTGELFF,TGCGCCAGCAGCCAAGATTTGGGAGTAGGTACCGGGGAGCTGTTTTTT,TRBV4-1,.,TRBJ2-2,.